Described below is a single T cell receptor beta chain sequence and its context. What it binds is not known. The sample is drawn from a study of vaccination effects on CD4 cells after COVID-19. It was after approximately 10 days of culture that CD4+ T cells were isolated. Germline assignment: CDR1 SGDLS and CDR2 YYNGEE. Trimming stripped 0 bases from V and 5 bases from J, with 14 bases between. The CDR3 is 15 residues long. Assay used: immunoSEQ multiplex PCR; TCRdb lists only in-frame clones, some missing. The sample holds around 30,000 clones, over 55% seen once. The sequence was obtained from a human donor who received a COVID-19 vaccine. The chain has TRBV9 and TRBJ2-5; D is perhaps TRBD1 (6 bases). The material sequenced was CD4+ T cells from PBMCs cultured without peptide, taken before COVID-19 vaccination. CDR3 region: CASSVAPTGSETQYF. The DNA for the CDR3 is TGTGCCAGCAGCGTAGCCCCAACAGGGTCGGAGACCCAGTACTTC.